The sequence of this T cell receptor (beta chain) was determined in a study of blood T cells in healthy people across ages. Overall study results and limits: Unsorted PBMCs ruled out conclusive naive versus antigen-experienced comparison.

About this clonotype itself: Its target is unknown.

The length of the CDR3 is 15 residues. V was clipped by 4 bases and J by 0 bases, with 11 bases between them. Looked up from germline, CDR1 is MNHEY and CDR2 is SMNVEV (reference sequence). Then a second PCR, running roughly 7 to 11 cycles, was carried out with a sample-barcoded 5' primer and a J-beta primer mix. Carrying 12 random nucleotides, a template-switch adaptor labeled each individual cDNA molecule. MiXCR, applied by TCRdb to the 5' RACE reads, yields one record per CDR3 protein. The sample shows about 640,000 distinct CDR3 sequences, about 30% of them seen only once. The specimen was blood. This receptor was identified in a woman aged 80 or over in good health. The chain recombines TRBV27 with TRBJ2-3, with D perhaps matching TRBD2 (6 bases). The CDR3 bases are TGTGCCAGCAGTTGGAGGGCGCCTAGCACAGATACGCAGTATTTT. Translation: CASSWRAPSTDTQYF.